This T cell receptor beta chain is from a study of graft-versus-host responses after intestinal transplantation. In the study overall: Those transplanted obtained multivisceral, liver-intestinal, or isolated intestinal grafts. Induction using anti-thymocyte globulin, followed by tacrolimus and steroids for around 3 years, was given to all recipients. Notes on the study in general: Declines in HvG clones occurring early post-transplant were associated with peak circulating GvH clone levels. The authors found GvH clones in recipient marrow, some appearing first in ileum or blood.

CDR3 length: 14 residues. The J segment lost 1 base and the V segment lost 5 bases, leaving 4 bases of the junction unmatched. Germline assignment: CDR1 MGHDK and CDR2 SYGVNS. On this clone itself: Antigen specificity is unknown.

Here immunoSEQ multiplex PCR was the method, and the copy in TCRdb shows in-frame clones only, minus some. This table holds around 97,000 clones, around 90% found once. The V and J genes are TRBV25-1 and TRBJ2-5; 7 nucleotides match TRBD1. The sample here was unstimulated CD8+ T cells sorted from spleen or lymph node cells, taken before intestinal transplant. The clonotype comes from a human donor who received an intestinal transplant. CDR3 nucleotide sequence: TGTGCCAGCAGTCCATGGACAGGCCAAGAGACCCAGTACTTC. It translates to CASSPWTGQETQYF.